The following is a TCR beta chain sequence with its context. With 3 bases removed from V and 5 bases from J, the gap between germline ends came to 16 bases. The CDR3 sequence is 15 residues long. CDR1 is LNHDA and CDR2 is SQIVND in the germline V gene (reference sequence). TCRdb's copy holds only in-frame clones and misses some; the assay was immunoSEQ multiplex PCR. The data show about 590,000 clones, nearly 97% seen once. The sample comes from a study of shared clonotypes between healthy human individuals. Cells designated naive CD8 were CD45RO-negative and were positively selected for CCR7, with terminally differentiated effector memory CD45RA+ cells excluded.

The TCR sequence derives from a woman aged 25 to 39 in good health. This sequence joins TRBV19 and TRBJ2-5, with D perhaps given as TRBD1 or TRBD2 (5 bases each). What was sequenced was naive CD8+ T cells sorted from blood. The CDR3 sequence is CASSIGTDFEETQYF. CDR3 DNA: TGTGCCAGTAGTATTGGGACCGACTTCGAGGAGACCCAGTACTTC.